One sample yielded the 23 T cell receptor beta chains listed below, sequenced in a study of response to subunit inactivated influenza vaccine. TCRdb re-derived calls from the RT-PCR reads in MiXCR, one entry per CDR3 protein. The table shows hundreds of thousands of distinct CDR3 sequences, with about a fifth occurring only once. The source material was PBMCs from blood, sampled about 5 days after vaccination. The receptors come from a man in his fifties or sixties who received an inactivated influenza vaccine.

In this sample, this clonotype turned up a few times. This chain joins TRBV6-2 or TRBV6-3 and TRBJ1-1; maybe TRBD1 (6 bases). This CDR3 is 15 amino acids long. From germline, CDR1 is MNHEY and CDR2 SVGEGT. V shed 2 bases and J shed 1 base, with 11 bases lying between them. CDR3 sequence (DNA): TGTGCCAGCAGTTACCCGACAGGAGGGAACACTGAAGCTTTCTTT. Amino acid sequence: CASSYPTGGNTEAFF.

CDR3 sequence: CSARPGTGGAYEQYF. The CDR3, as DNA: TGCAGTGCTAGGCCCGGGACAGGAGGAGCCTACGAGCAGTACTTC. The J gene is TRBJ2-7, the V gene TRBV20-1; 8 positions agree with TRBD1. V was pared by 3 bases and J by 2 bases, with 9 bases of the junction left unmatched. This CDR3 region has 15 residues. CDR1 DFQATT and CDR2 SNEGSKA come from the germline V gene (reference sequence).

This clonotype was counted a few times. In DNA form, the CDR3 reads TGTGCCAGCAGTTACGGGGGGGCATCGAATGAAAAACTGTTTTTT. Its translation: CASSYGGASNEKLFF. This chain joins TRBV6-5 and TRBJ1-4; weak D call: TRBD1 (6 bases). In germline, CDR1 is MNHEY, CDR2 SVGAGI. This CDR3 has 15 amino acids. Trimming removed 2 bases from V and 5 bases from J, with 12 bases in between.

This clonotype was detected a few times. The V gene is TRBV10-2, the J gene TRBJ1-2; D remains ambiguous. V dropped 0 bases and J dropped 1 base, with 6 bases sitting between them. This CDR3 region has 14 residues. The V gene's germline CDR1 is WSHSY and CDR2 SAAADI. The CDR3 coding sequence is TGCGCCAGCAGTGAGTCCGGCCTTAACTATGGCTACACCTTC. It is translated as CASSESGLNYGYTF.

This clonotype was detected only a few times. The chain links TRBV29-1 to TRBJ2-2; a possible D gene is TRBD1 (6 bases). The CDR3 has 13 amino acids. V was cut by 6 bases and J by 3 bases, with 11 bases left in between. Germline V CDR1 and CDR2: SQVTM, ANQGSEA. The CDR3 loop reads CSVPGHHTGELFF. CDR3 in DNA: TGCAGCGTCCCGGGACATCACACCGGGGAGCTGTTTTTT.

The chain joins TRBV12-3 or TRBV12-4 to TRBJ2-6; 8 positions agree with TRBD1. Trimming removed 7 bases from V and 2 bases from J; junction bases left unmatched: 10. This CDR3 is built from 17 residues. CDR3 nucleotide sequence: TGTGCCAGCATCTTACGGACAGGGCGCCCTGGGGCCAACGTCCTGACTTTC. As protein: CASILRTGRPGANVLTF.

This clonotype has ten or more counts. The genes are TRBV12-3 or TRBV12-4 and TRBJ2-7, with D possibly matching TRBD2 (6 bases). Trimming stripped 6 bases from V and 5 bases from J, with 20 bases between. This CDR3 is built from 15 residues. CDR3 sequence reads: CASSPTKTSFHEQYF. The CDR3 nucleotides are TGTGCCAGCAGCCCAACCAAGACTAGTTTCCACGAGCAGTACTTC.

This clonotype has only a few counts. This rearrangement joins TRBV4-3 to TRBJ2-1; D is perhaps TRBD2 (6 bases). The CDR3 covers 16 residues. V was trimmed by 1 base and J by 8 bases, leaving 18 bases between them. Germline CDR1 is LGHNA and CDR2 is YSLEER. CDR3 DNA: TGCGCCAGCAGCCAAGTGATGCTAGTGGGCGGGGATGAGCAGTTCTTC. Protein product: CASSQVMLVGGDEQFF.

V gene TRBV6-2 or TRBV6-3 combines with J gene TRBJ2-4; 8 bases match TRBD1. The ends lost 0 bases at V and 1 base at J; junction bases unmatched: 11. Germline V lookup: CDR1 MNHEY, CDR2 SVGEGT. The CDR3 length is 19 residues. As DNA, the CDR3 is TGTGCCAGCAGTTACTCCATATCAAGGACAGGGTTTGCCAAAAACATTCAGTACTTC. Its translation: CASSYSISRTGFAKNIQYF.

J is TRBJ2-1 and V is TRBV4-3; 10 bases line up with TRBD2. This CDR3 contains 17 residues. V shed 1 base, J shed 0 bases, and the junction held 3 bases outside the gene matches. Germline lookup yields CDR1 LGHNA and CDR2 YSLEER. The CDR3 DNA sequence: TGCGCCAGCAGCCAAGGGGCTAGCGGGAGCTCCTACAATGAGCAGTTCTTC. Its translation: CASSQGASGSSYNEQFF.

The V call is TRBV5-1, the J call TRBJ2-5; 10 nucleotides agree with TRBD2. This CDR3 is built from 16 residues. Germline lookup yields CDR1 SGHRS and CDR2 YFSETQ. Trimming removed 3 bases from V and 4 bases from J; junction bases left unmatched: 9. The CDR3: CASSSGALAGAETQYF. CDR3 DNA: TGCGCCAGCAGCTCAGGGGCCCTAGCGGGGGCAGAGACCCAGTACTTC. The whole variable domain, filled in from reference TRBV5-1 and TRBJ2-5, reads KAGVTQTPRYLIKTRGQQVTLSCSPISGHRSVSWYQQTPGQGLQFLFEYFSETQRNKGNFPGRFSGRQFSNSRSEMNVSTLELGDSALYLCASSSGALAGAETQYFGPGTRLLVL.

V usage is TRBV20-1 and J usage is TRBJ2-5; TRBD2 matches 8 bases. Germline lookup yields CDR1 DFQATT and CDR2 SNEGSKA (reference sequence). There are 12 residues in the CDR3. The CDR3 DNA reads TGCAGGGTCCGGGGGGGCCAGGAGACCCAGTACTTC. It encodes CRVRGGQETQYF.

The rearrangement joins TRBV7-9 to TRBJ2-1, with 9 bases matching TRBD2. V dropped 3 bases and J dropped 0; count of bases not matched to a gene: 3. This CDR3 has 16 residues. Germline V gene data show CDR1 as SEHNR and CDR2 as FQNEAQ (reference sequence). CDR3 sequence reads: CASSLSGGISYNEQFF. In nucleotides, the CDR3 is TGTGCCAGCAGCTTGAGCGGGGGGATCTCCTACAATGAGCAGTTCTTC.

This clonotype was found many times. The chain employs TRBV3-1 and TRBJ2-1; 11 nucleotides align to TRBD2. The V segment lost 1 base and the J segment 6 bases; nucleotides outside the gene matches: 2. CDR3 length equals 15 residues. The germline CDR1 and CDR2 sequences are LGHDT and YNNKEL (reference sequence). CDR3 amino acids: CASSQVAGGLNEQFF. The CDR3 bases are TGTGCCAGCAGCCAAGTAGCGGGGGGGCTCAATGAGCAGTTCTTC.

This clonotype appeared a few times. The chain uses TRBV28 and TRBJ2-7; D may be TRBD2 (5 bases). The V gene lost 1 base and the J gene lost 6 bases, with 16 bases spanning the gap. CDR3 length: 15 amino acids. Germline loops: CDR1 MDHEN, CDR2 SYDVKM. CDR3 in DNA: TGTGCCAGCAGTTTATATTACGGAGGAGTGGGCGAGCAGTACTTC. Translation: CASSLYYGGVGEQYF.

The V call is TRBV7-9, the J call TRBJ2-1; D remains ambiguous. Trimming took off 1 base at V and 1 base at J, with 11 bases between the two ends. This CDR3 comprises 16 residues. CDR1 SEHNR and CDR2 FQNEAQ come from the germline V gene (reference sequence). The CDR3 bases are TGTGCCAGCAGCTTAGTGGGTGGCATTTCCTACAATGAGCAGTTCTTC. Protein: CASSLVGGISYNEQFF.

V gene TRBV7-9 combines with J gene TRBJ1-1; D might be TRBD1 (6 bases). Germline V CDR1 and CDR2: SEHNR, FQNEAQ (reference sequence). The CDR3 loop spans 15 amino acids. Trimming took off 5 bases at V and 0 bases at J, with 13 bases between the two ends. CDR3 in DNA: TGTGCCAGCAGCCTAATACAGGGACTGAACACTGAAGCTTTCTTT. It encodes CASSLIQGLNTEAFF.

Comment on this clonotype: Possible read error: a much larger clone is one base away. The gene calls are TRBV12-3 or TRBV12-4 and TRBJ1-4; D unclear. CDR3 length: 14 residues. The CDR3 sequence: CASSFPGPNEKLIF. Here the CDR3 DNA reads TGTGCCAGCAGTTTTCCGGGTCCTAATGAAAAACTGATTTTT.

This clonotype has more than one count but fewer than ten. V is TRBV11-2 and J is TRBJ2-3; D perhaps matches TRBD2 (7 bases). This CDR3 spans 15 amino acids. CDR1 and CDR2 (germline): SGHAT, FQNNGV. The V end was cut by 5 bases, the J end by 7 bases, with 19 bases between. The CDR3 region is CASSRGGGGPNTQYF. The DNA for the CDR3 is TGTGCCAGCAGCCGGGGCGGGGGCGGACCGAATACGCAGTATTTT.

The gene calls are TRBV7-8 and TRBJ2-7; TRBD1 matches at 9 bases. Germline CDR1 is SGHVS and CDR2 is FQNEAQ. V was clipped by 5 bases and J by 6 bases; unmatched bases: 11. The CDR3 spans 15 residues. The CDR3 is CASSPTPGQGGEQYF. The CDR3 DNA reads TGTGCCAGCAGCCCGACGCCGGGACAGGGAGGCGAGCAGTACTTC.

This clonotype has more than one count but fewer than ten. The rearrangement joins TRBV20-1 to TRBJ2-7; D perhaps matches TRBD1 (5 bases). The CDR3 runs to 15 residues. Per germline, CDR1 DFQATT and CDR2 SNEGSKA (reference sequence). With 3 bases removed from V and 6 bases from J, the gap between germline ends came to 21 bases. The CDR3 nucleotides are TGCAGTGCTAGGAAGCCCCAGGGCCCTTCCGGCGAGCAGTACTTC. Its protein product is CSARKPQGPSGEQYF.

The CDR3 loop reads CASRAGGLWSETQYF. The CDR3 bases are TGTGCCAGCAGAGCGGGGGGGCTTTGGTCAGAGACCCAGTACTTC. The chain uses TRBV7-2 and TRBJ2-5; TRBD2 aligns across 10 bases. J gave up 4 bases and V 6 bases, and 8 bases lay outside the gene matches. The length of the CDR3 is 15 residues. Germline V gene lookup returns CDR1 SGHTA and CDR2 FQGNSA.

Comment on this clonotype: The germline gene is not matched at one end of the junction; a read error may be the cause. The chain couples TRBV6-1 to TRBJ1-4; D unclear. Germline CDR1 MNHNS, CDR2 SASEGT. The CDR3 spans 15 residues. The CDR3 DNA sequence: TGTGCCAGCAGCCCCTTGTTTGCAACTAATGAGAAACTGTTTTTT. It translates to CASSPLFATNEKLFF.